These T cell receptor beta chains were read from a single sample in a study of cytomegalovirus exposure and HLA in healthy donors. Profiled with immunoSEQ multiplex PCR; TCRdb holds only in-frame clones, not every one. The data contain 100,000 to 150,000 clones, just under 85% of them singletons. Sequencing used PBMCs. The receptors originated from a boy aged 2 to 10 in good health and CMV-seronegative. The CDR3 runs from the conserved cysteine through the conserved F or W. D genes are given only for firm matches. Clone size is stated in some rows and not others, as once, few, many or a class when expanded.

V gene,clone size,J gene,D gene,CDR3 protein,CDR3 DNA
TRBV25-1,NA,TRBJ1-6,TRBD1,CASSETQGVGSPLHF,TGTGCCAGCAGTGAAACTCAGGGGGTTGGGTCACCCCTCCACTTT
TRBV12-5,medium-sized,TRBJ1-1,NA,CASREGDTEAFF,TGTGCTAGTAGAGAGGGGGACACTGAAGCTTTCTTT
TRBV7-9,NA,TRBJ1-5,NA,CASSLGSGPQHF,TGTGCCAGCAGCTTAGGGTCCGGGCCCCAGCATTTT
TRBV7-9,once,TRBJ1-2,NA,CASSRGGSYTF,TGTGCCAGCAGCCGGGGCGGGAGCTACACCTTC
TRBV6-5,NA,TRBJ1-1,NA,CASSSDRVRGTEAFF,TGTGCCAGCAGTTCTGACCGGGTCCGCGGAACTGAAGCTTTCTTT
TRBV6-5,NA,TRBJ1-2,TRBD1,CASSYLQGAKGYTF,TGTGCCAGCAGTTACCTCCAGGGGGCCAAGGGCTACACCTTC
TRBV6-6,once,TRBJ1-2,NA,CASSQPSTGGPGYTF,TGTGCCAGCAGCCAACCCTCCACAGGTGGGCCTGGCTACACCTTC
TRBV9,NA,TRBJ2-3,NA,CASSLSRESSTDTQYF,TGTGCCAGCAGCCTTAGCAGAGAAAGCAGCACAGATACGCAGTATTTT
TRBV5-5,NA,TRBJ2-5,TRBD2,CASSPRLAGGTQETQYF,TGTGCCAGCAGCCCTAGACTAGCGGGAGGGACGCAAGAGACCCAGTACTTC
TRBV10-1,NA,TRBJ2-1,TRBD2,CASSESASGLSYNEQFF,TGCGCCAGCAGTGAGTCGGCTAGCGGACTTTCCTACAATGAGCAGTTCTTC
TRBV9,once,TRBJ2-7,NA,CASSVAPGRGHNEQYF,TGTGCCAGCAGCGTAGCCCCCGGGAGGGGGCATAACGAGCAGTACTTC
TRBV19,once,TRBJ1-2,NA,CASSRTVLNYGYTF,TGTGCCAGTAGTAGGACAGTGCTTAACTATGGCTACACCTTC
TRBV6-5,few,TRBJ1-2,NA,CASSSLRAYNGYTF,TGTGCCAGCAGTTCTCTGAGGGCTTATAATGGCTACACCTTC
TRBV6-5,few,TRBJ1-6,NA,CASSYLTGVQSPLHF,TGTGCCAGCAGTTACCTCACGGGAGTACAATCGCCCCTCCACTTT
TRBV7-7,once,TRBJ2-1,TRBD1,CASSPTGGVNEQFF,TGTGCTAGCAGCCCGACAGGGGGGGTCAATGAGCAGTTCTTC
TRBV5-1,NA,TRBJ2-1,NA,CASSTGHDYNEQFF,TGCGCCAGCAGCACGGGACACGATTACAATGAGCAGTTCTTC
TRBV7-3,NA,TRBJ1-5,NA,CASSLSNNGDRRVSNQPQHF,TGTGCCAGCAGCTTGTCCAACAACGGGGACCGGAGGGTTAGCAATCAGCCCCAGCATTTT
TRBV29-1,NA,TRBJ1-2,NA,CSATGTYGYTF,TGCAGCGCCACAGGGACCTATGGCTACACCTTC
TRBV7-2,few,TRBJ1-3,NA,CASSLSTQPGNTIYF,TGTGCCAGCAGCTTATCGACTCAGCCTGGAAACACCATATATTTT
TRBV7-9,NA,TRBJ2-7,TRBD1,CASSSRPDRERYF,TGTGCCAGCAGCTCCCGGCCCGACAGGGAAAGGTACTTC
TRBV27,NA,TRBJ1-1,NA,CASRMAGGGTEAFF,TGTGCCAGCAGGATGGCCGGGGGAGGTACTGAAGCTTTCTTT
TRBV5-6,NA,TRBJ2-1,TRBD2,CASVPSGDRNEQFF,TGTGCCAGCGTTCCTAGCGGGGACCGAAATGAGCAGTTCTTC
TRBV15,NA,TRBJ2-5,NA,CATSSRVEETQYF,TGTGCCACCAGCAGCAGGGTGGAAGAGACCCAGTACTTC
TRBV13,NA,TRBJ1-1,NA,CASSPRHGVEAFF,TGTGCCAGCAGCCCCCGCCACGGGGTGGAAGCTTTCTTT
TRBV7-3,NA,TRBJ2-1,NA,CASSLTASSYNEQFF,TGTGCCAGCAGCTTAACAGCGAGCTCCTACAATGAGCAGTTCTTC
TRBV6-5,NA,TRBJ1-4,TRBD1,CASSFTRQGYEKLFF,TGTGCCAGCAGTTTTACCCGACAGGGTTATGAAAAACTGTTTTTT
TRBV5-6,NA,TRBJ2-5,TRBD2,CASSPLAGGAETQYF,TGTGCCAGCAGCCCTCTAGCGGGGGGGGCAGAGACCCAGTACTTC
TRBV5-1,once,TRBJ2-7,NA,CASSLDFSYEQYF,TGCGCCAGCAGCTTGGACTTCTCCTACGAGCAGTACTTC
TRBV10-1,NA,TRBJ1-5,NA,CASILESFSNQPQHF,TGCGCCAGCATCCTAGAGTCCTTTAGCAATCAGCCCCAGCATTTT
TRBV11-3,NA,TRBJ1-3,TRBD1,CASSSPGQGPCSGNTIYF,TGTGCCAGCAGCTCCCCTGGACAGGGGCCATGCTCTGGAAACACCATATATTTT